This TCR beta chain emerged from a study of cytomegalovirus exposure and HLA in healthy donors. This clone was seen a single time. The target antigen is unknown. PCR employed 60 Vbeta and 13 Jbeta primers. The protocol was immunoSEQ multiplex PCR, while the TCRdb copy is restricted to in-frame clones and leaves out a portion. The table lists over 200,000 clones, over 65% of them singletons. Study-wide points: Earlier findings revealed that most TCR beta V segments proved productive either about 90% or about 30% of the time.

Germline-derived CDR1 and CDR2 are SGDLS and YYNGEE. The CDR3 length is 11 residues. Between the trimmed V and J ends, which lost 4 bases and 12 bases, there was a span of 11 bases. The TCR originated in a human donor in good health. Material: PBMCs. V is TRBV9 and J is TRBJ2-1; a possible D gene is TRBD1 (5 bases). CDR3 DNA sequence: TGTGCCAGCAGCCCAGGGTTTTGGCAGTTCTTC. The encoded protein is CASSPGFWQFF.